The clone carrying this TCR beta chain was counted a few times. Its antigen is currently unknown. One end of the junction is discordant with germline, which a read error may explain. CDR3 size: 14 residues. Looked up from germline, CDR1 is MGHDK and CDR2 is SYGVNS. The sample belongs to a study of beta chain features in type 1 diabetes. About the research overall: Examination of sorted cells across all samples involved around 99 million cells.

The study's findings and limits: Researchers reported that naive, central memory and Treg TCRB repertoires appeared more similar in patients than in healthy donors. Researchers caution that PCR might favor shorter templates, equally among patients and controls. A moderate, significant TCRB CDR3 shortening appeared in type 1 diabetes across four CD4+ subsets.

Investigators reverse transcribed all isolated RNA, so they sequenced expressed TCRB transcripts. Produced via immunoSEQ multiplex PCR; TCRdb's table is partial and in-frame only. In the table there are more than 300,000 clones, roughly 12% of which are singletons. V gene TRBV25-1 combines with J gene TRBJ2-2, with D possibly TRBD2 on 5 matching bases. The sequencing sample was made of naive CD4+ T cells from blood. The sequence was obtained from a woman aged 18-29 years with type 1 diabetes. Written as DNA, the CDR3 is TGTGCCAGCAGTGACGCTTTGAGGATCGGGAAGCTGTTTTTT. Protein sequence: CASSDALRIGKLFF.